Following are 32 T cell receptor beta chains from one sample sequenced in a study of OX40 agonist ivuxolimab in advanced cancers. Sequencing was performed with immunoSEQ multiplex PCR; in TCRdb, only in-frame clones are kept and a portion is missing. The repertoire holds approximately 69,000 clones, with 84% as singletons. Sequencing used CD4+ or CD8+ T cells sorted from blood, obtained in a trial of the OX40 agonist ivuxolimab. The source of these receptors is an adult with an advanced solid tumor such as melanoma, head and neck, liver or kidney cancer.

The V gene is TRBV9, the J gene TRBJ1-1, with D uncertain. V dropped 2 bases and J dropped 0 bases, with 5 bases sitting between them. CDR3 length equals 13 residues. Germline CDR1 SGDLS, CDR2 YYNGEE. The CDR3 is CASSVLVNTEAFF. For the CDR3, the DNA is TGTGCCAGCAGCGTTTTAGTGAACACTGAAGCTTTCTTT.

The V gene is TRBV9, the J gene TRBJ2-3, with D perhaps matching TRBD2 (7 bases). V was trimmed by 0 bases and J by 2 bases, leaving 13 bases between them. Germline V gene lookup returns CDR1 SGDLS and CDR2 YYNGEE. The CDR3 sequence is 16 residues long. CDR3 amino acids: CASSVVGGADTDTQYF. DNA of the CDR3: TGTGCCAGCAGCGTAGTGGGGGGGGCCGACACAGATACGCAGTATTTT.

This clone was counted once. The chain uses TRBV19 and TRBJ1-2; 9 positions agree with TRBD1. With V trimmed by 3 bases and J by 6 bases, 2 bases remained unmatched. The germline CDR1 and CDR2 sequences are LNHDA and SQIVND (reference sequence). The CDR3 totals 13 residues. CDR3 protein: CASSIRTGDGYTF. DNA for the CDR3: TGTGCCAGTAGTATTCGGACAGGGGATGGCTACACCTTC.

J is TRBJ1-6 and V is TRBV14; D call uncertain. This CDR3 contains 15 residues. Between the trimmed V and J ends, which lost 2 bases and 7 bases, there was a span of 12 bases. The germline gives CDR1 SGHDN, CDR2 FVKESK. The CDR3 here is CASSQNQVANSPLHF. CDR3 DNA sequence: TGTGCCAGCAGCCAAAACCAGGTCGCGAATTCACCCCTCCACTTT.

This chain links TRBV28 with TRBJ1-2, with no clear D. Trimming cost V 2 bases and J 2 bases, with 6 bases left between them. CDR1 and CDR2 from the germline V gene are MDHEN and SYDVKM. CDR3 length: 13 amino acids. CDR3 protein: CASSLGKNYGYTF. In nucleotides, the CDR3 is TGTGCCAGCAGTTTAGGGAAAAACTATGGCTACACCTTC.

The chain carries TRBV10-3 and TRBJ2-2, with 8 bases identical to TRBD2. V gave up 5 bases and J gave up 3 bases; unmatched junction bases: 14. There are 18 residues in the CDR3. From germline, CDR1 is ENHRY and CDR2 SYGVKD. The CDR3 bases are TGTGCCATCAGTCCCCACGTAGCGGGGTCCGGGCACACCGGGGAGCTGTTTTTT. This encodes CAISPHVAGSGHTGELFF.

The chain recombines TRBV7-2 with TRBJ2-1; D possibly corresponds to TRBD1 (6 bases). The V gene's germline CDR1 is SGHTA and CDR2 FQGNSA. V was clipped by 4 bases and J by 4 bases, with 11 bases between them. This CDR3 is 14 amino acids long. The CDR3 loop reads CASSSITGYNEQFF. CDR3 DNA sequence: TGTGCCAGCAGCTCAATCACAGGGTACAATGAGCAGTTCTTC.

The chain joins TRBV6-5 to TRBJ2-2, with TRBD2 identical over 13 bases. Germline trimming cut 7 bases from V and 6 bases from J; bases unmatched to any gene: 5. The CDR3 is made up of 15 amino acids. The germline V gene encodes CDR1 MNHEY and CDR2 SVGAGI. CDR3 nucleotides: TGTGCCAGCACCCTAGGACTAGCGGGGGCCGGGGAGCTGTTTTTT. This gives the protein CASTLGLAGAGELFF.

J is TRBJ1-2 and V is TRBV7-8; D might be TRBD1 (6 bases). The CDR3 is made up of 17 amino acids. V was shortened by 2 bases and J by 8 bases, with 24 bases between the two germline ends. The V gene's germline CDR1 is SGHVS and CDR2 FQNEAQ. The CDR3 sequence: CASSLQYPTGAQGGYTF. The CDR3 nucleotides read TGTGCCAGCAGCTTACAATACCCGACAGGCGCGCAGGGGGGCTACACCTTC.

The chain links TRBV6-1 to TRBJ2-1; no reliable D call. The V end lost 0 bases, the J end lost 6 bases, and 6 bases lay between the germline ends. Germline CDR1 reads MNHNS; CDR2 reads SASEGT. There are 13 residues in the CDR3. In nucleotides, the CDR3 is TGTGCCAGCAGTGAAGCCTCTTTCAATGAGCAGTTCTTC. Protein product: CASSEASFNEQFF.

This rearrangement joins TRBV5-4 to TRBJ1-1; D is perhaps TRBD1 (6 bases). Germline V gene lookup returns CDR1 SGHNT and CDR2 YYREEE (reference sequence). This CDR3 is 17 amino acids long. Trimming cost V 2 bases and J 4 bases, with 21 bases left between them. Written as DNA, the CDR3 is TGTGCCAGCAGCTTCGAGGGCAGGGGCGCGGGAATCACTGAAGCTTTCTTT. Translating gives CASSFEGRGAGITEAFF. Full variable domain (rest looked up from reference TRBV5-4 and TRBJ1-1): ETGVTQSPTHLIKTRGQQVTLRCSSQSGHNTVSWYQQALGQGPQFIFQYYREEENGRGNFPPRFSGLQFPNYSSELNVNALELDDSALYLCASSFEGRGAGITEAFFGQGTRLTVV.

V gene TRBV7-2 combines with J gene TRBJ2-4; D unresolved. V was cut by 5 bases and J by 6 bases, with 8 bases left in between. The CDR3 extends over 12 amino acids. Germline CDR1 reads SGHTA; CDR2 reads FQGNSA. CDR3 in DNA: TGTGCCAGCAGCCCCCCAGGAAACATTCAGTACTTC. This sequence encodes CASSPPGNIQYF.

This clone showed up just a few times. J is TRBJ1-1 and V is TRBV20-1; the D is unclear. Germline CDR1 is DFQATT and CDR2 is SNEGSKA (reference sequence). Trimming took 6 bases from V and 1 from J, leaving 6 bases between them. The CDR3 runs 11 residues. CDR3 coding DNA: TGCAGTGCAGTAGGGAACACTGAAGCTTTCTTT. Its translation is CSAVGNTEAFF.

The rearrangement links TRBV5-1 to TRBJ2-7, with D uncertain. Trimming shortened V by 2 bases and J by 4 bases, and 10 bases separated the two germline ends. Germline CDR1 reads SGHRS; CDR2 reads YFSETQ. There are 13 residues in the CDR3. The CDR3, as DNA: TGCGCCAGCAGCTTCCCAGGAGAATACGAGCAGTACTTC. This encodes CASSFPGEYEQYF.

CDR3 in amino acids: CASSLYQGTGNTIYF. CDR3 nucleotide sequence: TGTGCCAGCAGCTTATACCAGGGAACTGGAAACACCATATATTTT. The rearrangement links TRBV11-2 to TRBJ1-3; a weak D match, TRBD1 (5 bases). Germline CDR1 reads SGHAT; CDR2 reads FQNNGV. V lost 2 bases and J lost 2, with 10 bases in between. The CDR3 totals 15 residues.

This clone appeared a few times. The chain has TRBV2 and TRBJ1-4, with unresolved D. With 8 bases removed from V and 0 bases from J, the gap between germline ends came to 10 bases. Germline CDR1 SNHLY, CDR2 FYNNEI. The CDR3 is 14 residues long. CDR3 amino acids: CASHPHSTNEKLFF. CDR3 DNA: TGTGCCAGCCACCCACACTCAACTAATGAAAAACTGTTTTTT.

This chain connects TRBV10-3 to TRBJ1-1; TRBD1 might be the D (5 bases). The CDR3 has 17 amino acids. Trimming shortened V by 2 bases and J by 0 bases, and 16 bases separated the two germline ends. Looked up from germline, CDR1 is ENHRY and CDR2 is SYGVKD. CDR3 region: CAISEPAAGWMNTEAFF. For the CDR3, the DNA is TGTGCCATCAGTGAGCCTGCAGCAGGGTGGATGAACACTGAAGCTTTCTTT.

The chain links TRBV27 to TRBJ2-5; 15 nucleotides line up with TRBD2. This CDR3 has 13 amino acids. Germline lookup yields CDR1 MNHEY and CDR2 SMNVEV (reference sequence). V trimming: 7 bases; J trimming: 12 bases; junction bases outside the gene matches: 6. CDR3: CASTGLAGGREYF. The CDR3 DNA follows: TGTGCCAGCACCGGACTAGCGGGGGGGCGTGAGTACTTC.

This chain uses TRBV6-5 with TRBJ2-5, with 7 bases lining up with TRBD2. Per the germline V gene, CDR1 is MNHEY and CDR2 is SVGAGI. Trimming took 2 bases from V and 3 from J; bases not matched to a gene: 3. CDR3 size: 14 residues. CDR3 DNA: TGTGCCAGCAGTTACCTGAGCGGGGAAGAGACCCAGTACTTC. Translation gives CASSYLSGEETQYF.

The chain employs TRBV29-1 and TRBJ1-3; 9 nucleotides align to TRBD1. Trimming cost V 7 bases and J 4 bases; bases outside gene matches: 5. Looked up from germline, CDR1 is SQVTM and CDR2 is ANQGSEA. The CDR3 totals 13 residues. The CDR3 spells CSAVQGAGNTIYF. CDR3 in DNA: TGCAGCGCTGTACAGGGGGCCGGAAACACCATATATTTT.

The chain is built from TRBV7-2 and TRBJ2-1, with D maybe TRBD1 (5 bases). The CDR3 runs to 12 residues. Trimming stripped 0 bases from V and 8 bases from J, with 5 bases between. Germline CDR1 and CDR2: SGHTA and FQGNSA. CDR3 nucleotides: TGTGCCAGCAGCTTAGCCAGGGATGAGCAGTTCTTC. Protein product: CASSLARDEQFF.

The V gene is TRBV4-1, the J gene TRBJ1-2, with a possible D match to TRBD1 (5 bases). With 1 base removed from V and 0 bases from J, the gap between germline ends came to 9 bases. There are 15 residues in the CDR3. Germline V gene lookup returns CDR1 MGHRA and CDR2 YSYEKL. As DNA, the CDR3 is TGCGCCAGCAGCCAAGCCGACAGCGCTAACTATGGCTACACCTTC. This gives the protein CASSQADSANYGYTF.

Written as DNA, the CDR3 is TGTGCCATCAGCGAAAATCCGGGGGGTGAAGCTTTCTTT. Translation: CAISENPGGEAFF. The chain carries TRBV10-3 and TRBJ1-1; a weak D match, TRBD1 (5 bases). Trimming pared 6 bases from V and 7 bases from J, leaving 15 bases between. The CDR3 consists of 13 residues. CDR1 is ENHRY and CDR2 is SYGVKD in the germline V gene.

In its sample, this clone was seen a few times. The chain uses TRBV6-4 and TRBJ1-2, with D possibly matching TRBD1 (6 bases). V was trimmed by 5 bases and J by 6 bases, leaving 19 bases between them. Germline assignment: CDR1 MRHNA and CDR2 SNTAGT. CDR3 length: 15 residues. CDR3 bases: TGTGCCAGCAGTCTACAGGGCGCCCTTATTCATGGCTACACCTTC. Protein product: CASSLQGALIHGYTF.

Here the CDR3 DNA reads TGCGCCAGCAGCCCCGCTTCAGGAGAGACCCAGTACTTC. This translates into CASSPASGETQYF. The genes are TRBV5-1 and TRBJ2-5; D is undetermined. CDR3 length: 13 residues. Trimming cost V 4 bases and J 4 bases, with 11 bases left between them. CDR1 is SGHRS, CDR2 YFSETQ, per germline.

This chain uses TRBV9 with TRBJ2-1, with 7 bases identical to TRBD1. The V gene's germline CDR1 is SGDLS and CDR2 YYNGEE. This CDR3 region has 14 residues. J lost 3 bases, V lost 4 bases, and 4 bases had no gene match. CDR3 residues: CASSIRDSYNEQFF. The CDR3, as DNA: TGTGCCAGCAGCATCCGGGACAGCTACAATGAGCAGTTCTTC.

The rearrangement uses TRBV19 and TRBJ1-5, with D possibly being TRBD1 (6 bases). Germline loops: CDR1 LNHDA, CDR2 SQIVND (reference sequence). Trimming took 6 bases from V and 2 from J, leaving 11 bases between them. The CDR3 extends over 14 amino acids. CDR3 sequence reads: CASRAQGGNQPQHF. The DNA of the CDR3 is TGTGCCAGTAGGGCACAGGGAGGCAATCAGCCCCAGCATTTT.

The sample holds one count of this clone. The rearrangement links TRBV10-3 to TRBJ1-2, with 9 bases identical to TRBD1. The V gene end was trimmed by 2 bases and the J gene end by 8 bases; junction bases not matched to a gene: 6. The CDR3 covers 14 residues. The germline gives CDR1 ENHRY, CDR2 SYGVKD. The CDR3 here is CAISERTGEGGYTF. CDR3 nucleotides: TGTGCCATCAGTGAGAGGACAGGGGAAGGCGGCTACACCTTC.

The chain employs TRBV7-2 and TRBJ1-1; no reliable D call. V was trimmed by 1 base and J by 1 base, leaving 7 bases between them. The germline V gene encodes CDR1 SGHTA and CDR2 FQGNSA. The CDR3 has 14 residues. The CDR3, as DNA: TGTGCCAGCAGCTTAGTCTCTCAGAACACTGAAGCTTTCTTT. This sequence encodes CASSLVSQNTEAFF.

The genes are TRBV12-1 and TRBJ2-2; TRBD1, the table's D call, lacks a check against the DNA. TRBV12-1 has pseudogene status. The CDR3 extends over 18 amino acids. CDR3 amino acids: CASSSHIGQGGRTGELFF. CDR3 sequence (DNA): TGTGCCAGCAGCTCCCATATCGGACAGGGAGGTCGGACCGGGGAGCTGTTTTTT.

The chain links TRBV11-2 to TRBJ1-2; D is perhaps TRBD1 (5 bases). Trimming stripped 3 bases from V and 3 bases from J, with 11 bases between. The CDR3 is made up of 14 amino acids. Germline CDR1 reads SGHAT; CDR2 reads FQNNGV. DNA of the CDR3: TGTGCCAGCAGCTTCGACAGCCACTACTATGGCTACACCTTC. It is translated as CASSFDSHYYGYTF.

This chain joins TRBV6-5 and TRBJ2-5, with a possible D match to TRBD1 (5 bases). Trimming shortened V by 4 bases and J by 0 bases, and 9 bases separated the two germline ends. This CDR3 spans 14 amino acids. The germline V gene encodes CDR1 MNHEY and CDR2 SVGAGI. The CDR3 sequence is CASSWGGDQETQYF. CDR3 bases: TGTGCCAGCAGTTGGGGCGGTGACCAAGAGACCCAGTACTTC.